The rows below give T cell receptor beta chains drawn from one sample of a study of T cells in Graves' hyperthyroidism and ophthalmopathy. TCRdb analysed the multiplex PCR reads with MiXCR anew, one entry per CDR3 protein. Among around 420,000 distinct CDR3 sequences listed, roughly 13% were seen once. The specimen was blood. These receptors were obtained from a woman aged 18-35 years with Graves' hyperthyroidism. Both conserved end residues are part of each CDR3. D genes are given only for firm matches. Not all rows give a size; the values are once, few, many and, for expanded clones, a class.

TRBJ2-7 TRBD1 many TRBV11-2 TGTGCCAGCAGCTCCCGGGACAGGGCCGCCTACGAGCAGTACTTC CASSSRDRAAYEQYF
TRBJ2-5 NA few TRBV20-1 TGCAGTGCTAGTAAGGGTGGACTTGCGATCGAAGAGACCCAGTACTTC CSASKGGLAIEETQYF
TRBJ2-7 TRBD1 many TRBV28 TGTGCCAGCAGTCCGGGACAGGGCGACGAGCAGTACTTC CASSPGQGDEQYF
TRBJ2-7 NA many TRBV29-1 TGCAGCGCGACTACCGAAGGAGACCAGGGCTACGAGCAGTACTTC CSATTEGDQGYEQYF
TRBJ1-5 NA NA TRBV19 TGTGCCAGTAGCCAATTTGTCATTTCAGGTGATCAGCCCCAGCATTTT CASSQFVISGDQPQHF
TRBJ2-1 TRBD2 many TRBV29-1 TGCAGCGTTCCGTCCGGGGGGTACAATGAGCAGTTCTTC CSVPSGGYNEQFF
TRBJ2-5 NA few TRBV6-5 TGTGCCAGCAGTTACTGGACCGTCAGGGGCGGGAAACAAGAGACCCAGTACTTC CASSYWTVRGGKQETQYF
TRBJ2-2 TRBD2 many TRBV12-3/TRBV12-4 TGTGCCAGCAGTTTCCTTGTTGGGGTAGCGGGCCCGAACACCGGGGAGCTGTTTTTT CASSFLVGVAGPNTGELFF
TRBJ1-5 NA many TRBV6-1 TGTGCCAGCAGGGAGGAGGGGAATAGCAATCAGCCCCAGCATTTT CASREEGNSNQPQHF
TRBJ2-1 TRBD2 NA TRBV20-1 TGCAGTGCTAGAAGGCGCGGGAGATCGAATGAGCAGTTCTTC CSARRRGRSNEQFF
TRBJ1-2 TRBD1 NA TRBV9 TGTGCCAGCAGCGTAGAAGGGACAGACTATCGAGGCTACACCTTC CASSVEGTDYRGYTF
TRBJ1-2 TRBD1 many TRBV3-1 TGTGCCAGCAGCCAAGCGACAGGGAACTATGGCTACACCTTC CASSQATGNYGYTF
TRBJ2-7 TRBD2 NA TRBV20-1 TGCAGTGCTAGAGATCCTAGCGGCCCCTACGAGCAGTACTTC CSARDPSGPYEQYF
TRBJ2-1 TRBD2 NA TRBV6-2/TRBV6-3 TGTGCCAGCAGTTACGGGCTAGCGGGTTTTAGCTCCTACAATGAGCAGTTCTTC CASSYGLAGFSSYNEQFF
TRBJ1-1 NA many TRBV28 TGTGCCAGCAGTTTAAGTCCGGGAGATGTAGCGGGGAAAGCTTTCTTT CASSLSPGDVAGKAFF
TRBJ1-1 NA many TRBV9 TGTGCCAGCAGCGTACTGACAGATGACACTGAAGCTTTCTTT CASSVLTDDTEAFF
TRBJ2-2 NA NA TRBV5-6 TGTGCCAGCAGCTTGGCGATGGGGAAGGACACCGGGGAGCTGTTTTTT CASSLAMGKDTGELFF
TRBJ1-3 NA NA TRBV13 TGTGCCAGCAGCTTGGGGCAGGCTGGAAACACCATATATTTT CASSLGQAGNTIYF
TRBJ2-7 TRBD1 many TRBV6-1 TGTGCCAGCAGTGCCGACAGGGCCGGCTACGAGCAGTACTTC CASSADRAGYEQYF
TRBJ1-1 TRBD1 NA TRBV27 TGTGCCAGCAGTTTACGGCCAGGGGGGAGAAACACTGAAGCTTTCTTT CASSLRPGGRNTEAFF
TRBJ1-2 TRBD1 many TRBV28 TGTGCCAGCAGTTCGGGACAGATAATCCCCCATATCAACTATGGCTACACCTTC CASSSGQIIPHINYGYTF
TRBJ1-1 TRBD1 many TRBV6-1 TGTGCCAGCAGCTCCGGGACAGTCACTGAAGCTTTCTTT CASSSGTVTEAFF
TRBJ1-2 NA NA TRBV29-1 TGCAGCGTTGAAAACTATGGCTACACCTTC CSVENYGYTF
TRBJ1-2 TRBD1 many TRBV2 TGTGCCAGCCACATGAGACAGGGAGGCTATGGCTACACCTTC CASHMRQGGYGYTF
TRBJ2-1 TRBD2 many TRBV6-1 TGTGCCAGCAGTCCCGGCCTAGCGGGAGCGGGTGAGCAGTTCTTC CASSPGLAGAGEQFF
TRBJ2-7 NA many TRBV29-1 TGCAGCGTTGCGTCCCAACAGGCCTCCTACGAGCAGTACTTC CSVASQQASYEQYF
TRBJ1-2 NA few TRBV5-5 TGTGCCAGCAGCTTCGGAGCAGGGGTAGGCTATGGCTACACCTTC CASSFGAGVGYGYTF
TRBJ1-2 TRBD1 many TRBV7-9 TGTGCCAGCAGCCCCGGGACAGGGGGCTATGGCTACACCTTC CASSPGTGGYGYTF
TRBJ2-3 NA many TRBV2 TGTGCCAGCAGTGAATCCCTAGCTATAGATACGCAGTATTTT CASSESLAIDTQYF
TRBJ1-6 TRBD1 many TRBV12-3/TRBV12-4 TGTGCCAGCAGTTTAGTGGCAGGGGGTAATTCACCCCTCCACTTT CASSLVAGGNSPLHF
TRBJ2-7 NA few TRBV20-1 TGCAGTGCTAGAGAGTTGGCGGGACATCACGAGCAGTACTTC CSARELAGHHEQYF
TRBJ2-5 NA few TRBV11-3 TGTGCCAGCAGCTTACGCGGCAAGACGGGACAAGAGACCCAGTACTTC CASSLRGKTGQETQYF
TRBJ2-7 NA many TRBV20-1 TGCAGTGCTAGAGCGCTCCTTTTCTCGGCGGGCTACGAGCAGTACTTC CSARALLFSAGYEQYF
TRBJ1-5 NA NA TRBV5-5 TGTGCCAGCAGCTTGGCGGCCCAGTCCCAGCCCCAGCATTTT CASSLAAQSQPQHF
TRBJ2-7 TRBD1 NA TRBV11-2 TGTGCCAGCAGCTTACTCGGGACAGGGAGCAACGAGCAGTACTTC CASSLLGTGSNEQYF
TRBJ1-5 NA many TRBV7-2 TGTGCCAGCAGCTTTGGGGTGGCGAGCAATCAGCCCCAGCATTTT CASSFGVASNQPQHF
TRBJ2-7 TRBD2 many TRBV14 TGTGCCAGCAGCCCTACTAGCGGGAGATCCTACGAGCAGTACTTC CASSPTSGRSYEQYF
TRBJ1-2 NA many TRBV5-1 TGCGCCAGCAGCTTGGAAGCCAGTAACTATGGCTACACCTTC CASSLEASNYGYTF
TRBJ2-3 TRBD2 many TRBV28 TGTGCCAGCAGCACACCGGGACTAGCGGGAGGTGGCACAGATACGCAGTATTTT CASSTPGLAGGGTDTQYF
TRBJ2-1 TRBD1 many TRBV6-1 TGTGCCAGCAGTACGGGACAGGGAGATTACAATGAGCAGTTCTTC CASSTGQGDYNEQFF
TRBJ2-1 TRBD2 NA TRBV20-1 TGCAGTGCTAGCCATAGAGAATTGGGGACTAGCGGGAGATACAATGAGCAGTTCTTC CSASHRELGTSGRYNEQFF
TRBJ2-7 NA many TRBV18 TGTGCCAGCTCACCGGACACCACCGAGCAGTACTTC CASSPDTTEQYF
TRBJ2-7 TRBD2 NA TRBV14 TGTGCCAGCGGCTATAAGGGGGTAGCGGGGGCCGATGGTAGCTCCTACGAGCAGTACTTC CASGYKGVAGADGSSYEQYF
TRBJ2-5 NA NA TRBV5-1 TGCGCCAGCAGCCCCGGAGGGCGGGAATCAAAGACCCAGTACTTC CASSPGGRESKTQYF
TRBJ1-2 NA many TRBV29-1 TGCAGCGTTGTAGTTGGGACTAACTATGGCTACACCTTC CSVVVGTNYGYTF
TRBJ2-2 NA NA TRBV12-3/TRBV12-4 TGTGCCAGCACCATCGGTACGAGTAAGACCGGGGAGCTGTTTTTT CASTIGTSKTGELFF
TRBJ2-1 TRBD2 many TRBV4-1 TGCGCCAGCAGCCAAGAGGGGAGGTCTAGCGGACACAATGAGCAGTTCTTC CASSQEGRSSGHNEQFF
TRBJ1-5 TRBD1 many TRBV28 TGTGCCAGCAGTTTTAACCGCCTACGGGACAGGGAACAGCCCCAGCATTTT CASSFNRLRDREQPQHF
TRBJ2-1 TRBD1 many TRBV12-3/TRBV12-4 TGTGCCAGCAGTTTCCGGGGACAGGGGCACAATGAGCAGTTCTTC CASSFRGQGHNEQFF
TRBJ2-3 TRBD1 many TRBV2 TGTGCCAGCAGAGCAGGACAGGGGGCAACAGATACGCAGTATTTT CASRAGQGATDTQYF
TRBJ2-7 NA NA TRBV6-1 TGTGCCAGCAGTGTACAACAGGGCCTTTCCTACGAGCAGTACTTC CASSVQQGLSYEQYF
TRBJ2-5 TRBD1 many TRBV7-9 TGTGCCAGCAGCTTAGCCGGGACAGGGGGCGCCGAGACCCAGTACTTC CASSLAGTGGAETQYF
TRBJ2-7 TRBD1 many TRBV5-1 TGCGCCAGCAGCCCACGTGCGGGACAGGGGGCTTCCGAGCAGTACTTC CASSPRAGQGASEQYF
TRBJ1-3 NA few TRBV9 TGTGCCAGCAGCGTAGCTACAGACTCTGGAAACACCATATATTTT CASSVATDSGNTIYF
TRBJ2-5 TRBD2 few TRBV3-1 TGTGCCAGCAGCCTCCGGACTAGCGGGAGGAGATGGGAGACCCAGTACTTC CASSLRTSGRRWETQYF